Listed here is a single T cell receptor beta chain. Produced via immunoSEQ multiplex PCR; TCRdb's table is partial and in-frame only. Counted here are some 320,000 clones, about nine tenths occurring once; the ten biggest clones make up 5% to 5.5%. V was pared by 1 base and J by 0 bases, with 6 bases of the junction left unmatched. The CDR3 runs 17 residues. CDR1 and CDR2 (germline): MNHEY, SMNVEV (reference sequence). The entry originates in a study of blood T cell repertoires in COVID-19. Material for sequencing was PBMCs or T cells enriched from blood (not recorded which). This sequence was found in a man aged 55-75 years who had recovered from COVID-19. The chain carries TRBV27 and TRBJ2-1; 7 nucleotides match TRBD2. CDR3 coding DNA: TGTGCCAGCAGTTTATACCCTAGCGGAACCTCCTACAATGAGCAGTTCTTC. Translating it yields CASSLYPSGTSYNEQFF.